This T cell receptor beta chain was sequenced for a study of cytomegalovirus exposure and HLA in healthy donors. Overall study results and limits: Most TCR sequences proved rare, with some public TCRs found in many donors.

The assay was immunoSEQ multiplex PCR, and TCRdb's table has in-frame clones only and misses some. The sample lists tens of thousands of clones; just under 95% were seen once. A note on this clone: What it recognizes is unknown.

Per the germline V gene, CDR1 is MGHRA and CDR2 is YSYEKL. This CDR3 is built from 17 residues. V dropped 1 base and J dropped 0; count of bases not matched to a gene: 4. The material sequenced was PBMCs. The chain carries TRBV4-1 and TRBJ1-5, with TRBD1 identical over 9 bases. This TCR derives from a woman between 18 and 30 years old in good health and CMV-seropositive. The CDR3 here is CASSQVRTGDSNQPQHF. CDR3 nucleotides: TGCGCCAGCAGCCAAGTCCGGACAGGGGATAGCAATCAGCCCCAGCATTTT.